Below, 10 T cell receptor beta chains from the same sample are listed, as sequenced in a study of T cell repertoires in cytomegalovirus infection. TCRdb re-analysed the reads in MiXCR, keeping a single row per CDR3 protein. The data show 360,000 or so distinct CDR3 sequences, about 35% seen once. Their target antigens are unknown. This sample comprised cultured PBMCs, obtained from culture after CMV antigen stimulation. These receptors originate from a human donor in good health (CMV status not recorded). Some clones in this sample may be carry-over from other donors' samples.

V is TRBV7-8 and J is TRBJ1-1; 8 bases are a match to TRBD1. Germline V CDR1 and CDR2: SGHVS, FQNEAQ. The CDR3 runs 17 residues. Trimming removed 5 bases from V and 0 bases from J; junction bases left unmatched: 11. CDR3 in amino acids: CASSPAGQGFMNTEAFF. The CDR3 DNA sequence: TGTGCCAGCAGCCCCGCCGGACAGGGTTTCATGAACACTGAAGCTTTCTTT.

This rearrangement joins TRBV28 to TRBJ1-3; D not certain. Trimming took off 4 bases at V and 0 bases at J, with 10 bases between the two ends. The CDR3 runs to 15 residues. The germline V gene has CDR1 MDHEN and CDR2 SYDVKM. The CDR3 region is CASSSTKSSGNTIYF. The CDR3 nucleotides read TGTGCCAGCAGTTCGACAAAGAGCTCTGGAAACACCATATATTTT.

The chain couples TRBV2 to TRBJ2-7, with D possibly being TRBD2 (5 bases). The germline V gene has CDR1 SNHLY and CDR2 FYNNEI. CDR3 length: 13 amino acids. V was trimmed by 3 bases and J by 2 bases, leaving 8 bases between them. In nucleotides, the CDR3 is TGTGCCAGCAGTGAGAGCGGTCCCTACGAGCAGTACTTC. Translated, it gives CASSESGPYEQYF.

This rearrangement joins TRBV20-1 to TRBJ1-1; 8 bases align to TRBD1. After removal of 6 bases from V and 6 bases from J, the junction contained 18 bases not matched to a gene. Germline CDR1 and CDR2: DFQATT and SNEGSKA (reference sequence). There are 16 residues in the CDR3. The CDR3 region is CSAHGQGRSVSSEAFF. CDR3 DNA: TGCAGTGCCCACGGACAGGGAAGGAGTGTTTCATCTGAAGCTTTCTTT.

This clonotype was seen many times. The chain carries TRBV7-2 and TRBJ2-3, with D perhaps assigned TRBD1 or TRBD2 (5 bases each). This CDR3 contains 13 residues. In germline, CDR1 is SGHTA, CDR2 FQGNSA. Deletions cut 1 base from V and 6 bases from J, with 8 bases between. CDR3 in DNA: TGTGCCAGCAGCTTAGGAGGGGCCGATACGCAGTATTTT. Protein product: CASSLGGADTQYF. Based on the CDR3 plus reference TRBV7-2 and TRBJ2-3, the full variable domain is GAGVSQSPSNKVTEKGKDVELRCDPISGHTALYWYRQSLGQGLEFLIYFQGNSAPDKSGLPSDRFSAERTGGSVSTLTIQRTQQEDSAVYLCASSLGGADTQYFGPGTRLTVL.

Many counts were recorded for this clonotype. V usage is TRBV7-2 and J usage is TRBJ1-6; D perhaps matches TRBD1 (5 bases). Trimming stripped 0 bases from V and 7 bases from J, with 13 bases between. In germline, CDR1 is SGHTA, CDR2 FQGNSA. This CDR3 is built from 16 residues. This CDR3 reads CASSLAAGMRNSPLHF. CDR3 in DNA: TGTGCCAGCAGCTTAGCAGCAGGGATGAGGAATTCACCCCTCCACTTT.

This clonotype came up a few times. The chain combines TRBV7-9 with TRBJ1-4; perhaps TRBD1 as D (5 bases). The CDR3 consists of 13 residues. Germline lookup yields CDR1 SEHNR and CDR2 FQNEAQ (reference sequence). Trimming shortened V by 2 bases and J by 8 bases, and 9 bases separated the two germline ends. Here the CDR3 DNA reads TGTGCCAGCAGCTTACTGGGGGGAGAAAAACTGTTTTTT. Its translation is CASSLLGGEKLFF.

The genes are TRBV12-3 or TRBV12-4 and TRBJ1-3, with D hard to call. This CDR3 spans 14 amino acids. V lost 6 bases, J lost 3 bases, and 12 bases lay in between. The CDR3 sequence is CASSIREGGNTIYF. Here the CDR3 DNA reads TGTGCCAGCAGCATCCGGGAAGGTGGAAACACCATATATTTT.

In nucleotides, the CDR3 is TGTGCCAGCAGCCCTATCGACAGAGACTCCTACGAGCAGTACTTC. Its protein product is CASSPIDRDSYEQYF. The genes are TRBV28 and TRBJ2-7; D perhaps matches TRBD1 (5 bases). Germline V CDR1 and CDR2: MDHEN, SYDVKM. Trimming removed 6 bases at V and 0 bases at J, with 15 bases between. This CDR3 region has 15 residues.

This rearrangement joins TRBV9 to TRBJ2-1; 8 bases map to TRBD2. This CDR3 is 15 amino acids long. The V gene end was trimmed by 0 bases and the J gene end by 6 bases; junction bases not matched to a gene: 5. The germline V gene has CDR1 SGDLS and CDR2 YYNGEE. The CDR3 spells CASSVALAGGNEQFF. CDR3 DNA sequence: TGTGCCAGCAGCGTAGCGCTAGCGGGCGGCAATGAGCAGTTCTTC.